This T cell receptor beta chain was sequenced during a study of T cell repertoires in cytomegalovirus infection (dated 2019 in TCRdb). Background on the whole study: Peptide stimulations targeted recently identified HLA-C-restricted CMV epitopes, whose presentation resists viral immunomodulation, together with well-studied HLA-B-restricted epitopes. Because public TCR beta signatures pointed to carriage of CMV infection together with the matching HLA type, the HLA type of each donor mattered for the analysis. Findings and caveats that apply to the study as a whole: The ex vivo response was dominated by HLA-C-restricted CMV-specific TCR beta clonotypes, which also provided the single most frequent clonotype in two of eight donors. Carriers of CMV infection plus the relevant HLA type were discriminated by the cumulative frequency of public TCR beta family members in the study cohort and in an independent 352-donor cohort.

Sequenced on an Illumina HiSeq 1500. Starting from the raw public reads, TCRdb applied fastp trimming at Q25, assembled clones with MiXCR and retained in-frame beta chains. Every CDR3 protein is listed once, alongside the most common genes and DNA of its rows. The sample table holds about 900,000 distinct CDR3 sequences, of which approximately 33% were seen once. The ten largest make up roughly 13% of the sample. In light of the paper, this sample's treatment or condition label describes: in vitro stimulation with specific CMV peptide epitopes to enrich CMV-specific T cells. A few counts support this clonotype. Its antigen is not yet known. One base away there is no much larger clone; base qualities are not given. The TCR comes from a human donor in good health (CMV status not recorded). Some clones in this sample may be carry-over from other donors' samples. This specimen was cultured CD8+ T cells from PBMCs, taken from culture after CMV antigen stimulation.

CDR3 region: CASSHRPRETYEQYF. The DNA sequence is as follows: TGTGCCAGCAGCCACCGACCCCGGGAGACCTACGAGCAGTACTTC. Recombination connected TRBV5-4 to TRBJ2-7, and the D gene may be TRBD2, 6 bases matching. V is clipped by 4 bases and J by 2 bases, and the sequence between their germline boundaries is 16 bases long. CDR3 length: 15 amino acids, cysteine to phenylalanine. Only the CDR3 DNA is retained, 45 bases long and in frame from the first base. CDR1 is given as SGHNT and CDR2 as YYREEE, both from the germline V gene (reference sequence).